This entry lists 21 T cell receptor beta chains sequenced from one sample in a study of blood T cell repertoires in COVID-19. Repertoires were generated with immunoSEQ multiplex PCR, while TCRdb's copy carries only in-frame clones and drops some. The profile shows tens of thousands of clones, approximately 86% of them singletons. Sequenced input: peripheral blood. Source of these receptors: a woman aged 50 to 65 with acute or convalescent COVID-19.

The chain links TRBV7-3 to TRBJ2-1; 9 bases are a match to TRBD2. Germline V gene sequence: CDR1 SGHTA, CDR2 FQGTGA. The V segment lost 0 bases and the J segment 9 bases; nucleotides outside the gene matches: 9. CDR3 size: 16 residues. In nucleotides, the CDR3 is TGTGCCAGCAGCTTAACGCATAGCGGGAGATCGGGTGAGCAGTTCTTC. Protein sequence: CASSLTHSGRSGEQFF. Based on the CDR3 plus reference TRBV7-3 and TRBJ2-1, the full variable domain is GAGVSQTPSNKVTEKGKYVELRCDPISGHTALYWYRQSLGQGPEFLIYFQGTGAADDSGLPNDRFFAVRPEGSVSTLKIQRTERGDSAVYLCASSLTHSGRSGEQFFGPGTRLTVL.

V gene TRBV9 combines with J gene TRBJ2-2; 7 bases are shared with TRBD2. Germline loops: CDR1 SGDLS, CDR2 YYNGEE. CDR3 length: 14 amino acids. With V trimmed by 7 bases and J by 3 bases, 6 bases remained unmatched. CDR3 amino acids: CASLFRGDTGELFF. The CDR3 DNA is TGTGCCAGCCTCTTTCGGGGGGACACCGGGGAGCTGTTTTTT.

Points on this clone: This may arise from a read error, as a much more abundant clone is one base away. This same CDR3 is encoded by further DNA sequences in the sample. The V and J genes are TRBV28 and TRBJ1-5; TRBD1 might be the D (5 bases). This CDR3 region has 16 residues. V lost 7 bases, J lost 3 bases, and 19 bases lay in between. Germline V gives CDR1 MDHEN, CDR2 SYDVKM. Here the CDR3 reads CASIFLQGGSNQPQHF. The DNA for the CDR3 is TGTGCCAGCATATTTCTCCAGGGTGGCTCCAATCAGCCCCAGCATTTT.

The gene calls are TRBV4-2 and TRBJ1-2, with 8 bases that match TRBD1. With 4 bases clipped from V and 5 bases from J, the junction kept 3 bases outside the gene matches. CDR1 is LGHNA, CDR2 YNFKEQ, per germline. There are 13 residues in the CDR3. The CDR3: CASSPGQAYGYTF. The CDR3 nucleotides read TGTGCCAGCAGCCCGGGACAGGCTTATGGCTACACCTTC.

Only a few counts were recorded for this clone. The chain joins TRBV2 to TRBJ1-6, with 8 bases identical to TRBD1. V was pared by 8 bases and J by 6 bases, with 3 bases of the junction left unmatched. Germline CDR1 SNHLY, CDR2 FYNNEI. This CDR3 spans 13 amino acids. This CDR3 reads CASRTGFNSPLHF. CDR3 sequence (DNA): TGTGCCAGCCGGACAGGGTTTAATTCACCCCTCCACTTT.

The chain couples TRBV5-6 to TRBJ1-5, with D hard to call. The length of the CDR3 is 19 residues. V was pared by 0 bases and J by 0 bases, with 19 bases between. From germline, CDR1 is SGHDT and CDR2 YYEEEE. The DNA for the CDR3 is TGTGCCAGCAGCTTGGCCCCAACTCGTTTCGGGTATAGCAATCAGCCCCAGCATTTT. Its translation is CASSLAPTRFGYSNQPQHF.

The rearrangement joins TRBV18 to TRBJ1-1, with unresolved D. Looked up from germline, CDR1 is KGHSH and CDR2 is LQKENI. V lost 6 bases to trimming and J lost 5 bases, with 19 bases between them. CDR3 length: 15 amino acids. CDR3: CASSPGVQRGTEAFF. Here the CDR3 DNA reads TGTGCCAGCTCCCCAGGCGTTCAGCGAGGGACTGAAGCTTTCTTT.

The chain joins TRBV23-1 to TRBJ2-1; 7 bases fit TRBD1. TRBV23-1 is known as an ORF, though its function is uncertain. V gave up 4 bases and J gave up 4 bases; unmatched junction bases: 10. This CDR3 has 16 amino acids. The DNA of the CDR3 is TGCGCCAGCAGTCTGGCCAGGGGGTGTCGATACAATGAGCAGTTCTTC. Translation gives CASSLARGCRYNEQFF.

The CDR3 bases are TGTGCCAGTAGTATCCCTCCGGACAGGGAAAGGCACACCTTC. This sequence encodes CASSIPPDRERHTF. The rearrangement links TRBV19 to TRBJ1-2; TRBD1 matches at 8 bases. With 3 bases clipped from V and 12 bases from J, the junction kept 12 bases outside the gene matches. There are 14 residues in the CDR3. CDR1 and CDR2 (germline): LNHDA, SQIVND (reference sequence).

The chain employs TRBV6-5 and TRBJ1-2; 9 nucleotides agree with TRBD1. This CDR3 is built from 15 residues. J was trimmed by 1 base and V by 2 bases; bases with no gene match: 2. In germline, CDR1 is MNHEY, CDR2 SVGAGI. As DNA, the CDR3 is TGTGCCAGCAGTTACGGACAGGGGAATAACTATGGCTACACCTTC. Protein product: CASSYGQGNNYGYTF.

The J gene is TRBJ2-1, the V gene TRBV4-3, with D unresolved. CDR1 is LGHNA and CDR2 is YSLEER in the germline V gene. V lost 0 bases, J lost 10 bases, and 13 bases lay in between. The CDR3 covers 14 residues. This CDR3 reads CASSQELSTREQFF. CDR3 sequence (DNA): TGCGCCAGCAGCCAAGAACTGAGTACTCGGGAGCAGTTCTTC.

The V gene is TRBV4-1, the J gene TRBJ1-5; 7 bases fit TRBD1. V lost 1 base and J lost 7; bases outside the gene matches: 13. The CDR3 covers 17 residues. The V gene's germline CDR1 is MGHRA and CDR2 YSYEKL. The CDR3 spells CASSQVPRGGARQPQHF. For the CDR3, the DNA is TGCGCCAGCAGCCAAGTTCCAAGAGGGGGCGCCAGGCAGCCCCAGCATTTT.

This sequence joins TRBV5-4 and TRBJ2-2; TRBD2 matches at 7 bases. The CDR3 is 14 residues long. Trimming cost V 6 bases and J 5 bases; bases outside gene matches: 7. Looked up from germline, CDR1 is SGHNT and CDR2 is YYREEE (reference sequence). The CDR3 coding sequence is TGTGCCAGCATGGACGGGGAGGGTACCGGGGAGCTGTTTTTT. Amino acid sequence: CASMDGEGTGELFF.

The gene calls are TRBV5-6 and TRBJ1-6, with 10 nucleotides matching TRBD1. Germline assignment: CDR1 SGHDT and CDR2 YYEEEE. The CDR3 has 15 residues. V shed 5 bases and J 9 bases; nucleotides not matched to a gene: 8. CDR3 region: CASSSDRGQSSPLHF. CDR3 in DNA: TGTGCCAGCAGTAGTGACAGGGGGCAAAGTTCACCCCTCCACTTT.

The table lists this clone with a few counts. The CDR3 reads CASSLGGPYEQYF. CDR3 in DNA: TGTGCCAGCAGCCTAGGGGGGCCCTACGAGCAGTACTTC. This chain joins TRBV11-2 and TRBJ2-7; D is perhaps TRBD1 or TRBD2 (6 bases each). The ends were cut back, 5 bases at V and 2 bases at J, with 10 bases in the middle. Germline CDR1 SGHAT, CDR2 FQNNGV. The CDR3 runs to 13 residues.

In nucleotides, the CDR3 is TGTGCCAGCAGCTCCCCGGGACTAGCGGGAGAGGTTCATACGCAGTATTTT. Amino acids: CASSSPGLAGEVHTQYF. The chain uses TRBV7-3 and TRBJ2-3; 14 positions agree with TRBD2. CDR1 is SGHTA and CDR2 is FQGTGA in the germline V gene. Trimming at V came to 4 bases and at J to 7 bases, leaving 10 bases not matched to a gene. This CDR3 spans 17 amino acids.

This chain uses TRBV5-1 with TRBJ2-2, with 8 bases matching TRBD2. From germline, CDR1 is SGHRS and CDR2 YFSETQ. The CDR3 totals 16 residues. With 3 bases clipped from V and 0 bases from J, the junction kept 4 bases outside the gene matches. The CDR3 reads CASSSLAGTNTGELFF. CDR3 sequence (DNA): TGCGCCAGCAGCTCGTTAGCGGGAACGAACACCGGGGAGCTGTTTTTT.

The chain links TRBV7-9 to TRBJ1-2; 7 bases agree with TRBD1. The ends lost 5 bases at V and 8 bases at J; junction bases unmatched: 8. There are 13 residues in the CDR3. CDR1 is SEHNR, CDR2 FQNEAQ, per germline (reference sequence). CDR3 DNA sequence: TGTGCCAGCAGCCCGACGACAGGGAAGGGCTACACCTTC. Amino acid sequence: CASSPTTGKGYTF.

The V gene is TRBV7-8, the J gene TRBJ2-7; TRBD2 aligns across 7 bases. This CDR3 is 14 amino acids long. V lost 6 bases, J lost 6 bases, and 11 bases stayed unmatched. Germline V CDR1 and CDR2: SGHVS, FQNEAQ. The CDR3 sequence is CASSLRLGGSEQYF. The CDR3, as DNA: TGTGCCAGCAGTTTAAGACTCGGGGGGAGCGAGCAGTACTTC.

The chain uses TRBV28 and TRBJ2-7, with TRBD1 identical over 9 bases. This CDR3 region has 13 residues. Germline values: CDR1 MDHEN, CDR2 SYDVKM. The junction had 4 bases not matched to a gene; V was cut back by 5 bases and J by 5 bases. In DNA form, the CDR3 reads TGTGCCAGCAGTCGGGACAGGGCAAACGAGCAGTACTTC. Encoded protein: CASSRDRANEQYF. Supplemented by reference TRBV28 and TRBJ2-7, the full variable domain reads DVKVTQSSRYLVKRTGEKVFLECVQDMDHENMFWYRQDPGLGLRLIYFSYDVKMKEKGDIPEGYSVSREKKERFSLILESASTNQTSMYLCASSRDRANEQYFGPGTRLTVT.

This chain joins TRBV7-3 and TRBJ1-5; 7 bases fit TRBD1. CDR3 length: 13 residues. Germline loops: CDR1 SGHTA, CDR2 FQGTGA. Losses at the gene ends were 4 bases for V and 6 bases for J; bases not matched to a gene: 3. In nucleotides, the CDR3 is TGTGCCAGCAGCTCGCGACAGGGTCAGCCCCAGCATTTT. It translates to CASSSRQGQPQHF.